The present T cell receptor beta chain was sequenced within a study of T cell responses to AZD1222 COVID-19 vaccine. The method was immunoSEQ multiplex PCR; TCRdb's version includes in-frame clones alone and lacks a portion of them. The repertoire holds about 140,000 clones, with 90% to 95% as singletons. CDR3 length: 17 amino acids. With 0 bases clipped from V and 1 base from J, the junction kept 3 bases outside the gene matches. From germline, CDR1 is SGHDT and CDR2 YYEEEE. This chain joins TRBV5-6 and TRBJ2-3; 12 nucleotides line up with TRBD2. Here the sequenced sample was peripheral blood, taken after recovery from COVID-19. The source of this sequence is an adult who had recovered from COVID-19. CDR3 DNA: TGTGCCAGCAGCTTGGGGAGACTAGCGGGAGGCACAGATACGCAGTATTTT. As protein: CASSLGRLAGGTDTQYF.